The 21 T cell receptor beta chains given below trace back to one sample, sequenced in a study of regulatory T cells in long-lasting Graves disease. Libraries of TCR beta came from iRepertoire HTBI primers plus Arm-PCR of CDR3 regions. TCRdb re-called the multiplex PCR reads through MiXCR, storing one row per CDR3 protein. Among approximately 400,000 distinct CDR3 sequences listed, approximately 25% were seen once. As for time point: persistent/refractory GD, antithyroid drugs over 5 years with positive TRAb. With RNA extracted from PBMCs as input, the TCR library was made. Here the sequenced sample was peripheral blood mononuclear cells (PBMCs), taken when the disease was refractory, from a patient treated with antithyroid drugs. The receptors come from a woman aged 40 to 50 with Graves disease.

Remarks on this clonotype: A much more abundant neighbour one base away suggests this may be a read error. This chain joins TRBV29-1 and TRBJ1-2, with no clear D. The CDR3 contains 13 residues. The germline gives CDR1 SQVTM, CDR2 ANQGSEA. In nucleotides, the CDR3 is TGCAGCGTTGCGACCGGCACAAACTATAGCTACACCTTC. This encodes CSVATGTNYSYTF.

This clonotype appeared many times. The gene calls are TRBV2 and TRBJ2-7, with 8 bases that match TRBD2. Losses at the gene ends were 8 bases for V and 4 bases for J; bases not matched to a gene: 4. This CDR3 region has 12 residues. Germline values: CDR1 SNHLY, CDR2 FYNNEI. Here the CDR3 DNA reads TGTGCCAGCGGACTAGCCTGGTACGAGCAGTACTTC. Its translation: CASGLAWYEQYF.

This clonotype has a count of ten or more. The rearrangement uses TRBV2 and TRBJ2-5; 7 bases agree with TRBD1. The CDR3 consists of 13 residues. V was clipped by 5 bases and J by 5 bases; unmatched bases: 5. The germline CDR1 and CDR2 sequences are SNHLY and FYNNEI. CDR3 loop: CASSPDRAETQYF. The CDR3 coding sequence is TGTGCCAGCAGTCCCGACAGGGCGGAGACCCAGTACTTC.

The rearrangement links TRBV3-1 to TRBJ2-7; D not certain. CDR1 LGHDT and CDR2 YNNKEL come from the germline V gene (reference sequence). Trimming removed 5 bases from V and 0 bases from J, with 11 bases in between. There are 14 residues in the CDR3. The CDR3 coding sequence is TGTGCCAGCAGCTCCTGGCCCCACTCCTACGAGCAGTACTTC. Its translation is CASSSWPHSYEQYF.

This clonotype was seen a few times. Here the CDR3 DNA reads TGCGCCAGCAGTTCTAGCGGGGCCGCGGGCGAGCAGTACTTC. Amino acid sequence: CASSSSGAAGEQYF. This chain links TRBV10-2 with TRBJ2-7; 9 bases align to TRBD2. With V trimmed by 5 bases and J by 6 bases, 8 bases remained unmatched. The V gene's germline CDR1 is WSHSY and CDR2 SAAADI. This CDR3 region has 14 residues.

This sequence joins TRBV15 and TRBJ1-1; D may be TRBD1 (6 bases). This CDR3 spans 14 amino acids. Germline CDR1 and CDR2: LNHNV and YYDKDF (reference sequence). V was shortened by 0 bases and J by 10 bases, with 15 bases between the two germline ends. The CDR3 protein is CATSRDRGGRGAFF. CDR3 DNA: TGTGCCACCAGCAGAGATCGGGGGGGCAGGGGAGCTTTCTTT.

This clonotype was picked up many times. This chain uses TRBV2 with TRBJ2-4; TRBD2 might be the D (5 bases). CDR1 and CDR2 from the germline V gene are SNHLY and FYNNEI. CDR3 length: 14 amino acids. Trimming stripped 6 bases from V and 5 bases from J, with 14 bases between. The CDR3 DNA sequence: TGTGCCAGCAGCCGGGGAGCTTGGGAAAACATTCAGTACTTC. Amino acid sequence: CASSRGAWENIQYF.

The chain combines TRBV13 with TRBJ2-2; TRBD2 might be the D (6 bases). V gave up 1 base and J gave up 4 bases, with 10 bases separating them. CDR3 length: 15 residues. In germline, CDR1 is PRHDT, CDR2 FYEKMQ (reference sequence). The CDR3 here is CASSLAAGGTGELFF. The DNA for the CDR3 is TGTGCCAGCAGCTTAGCAGCGGGCGGCACCGGGGAGCTGTTTTTT.

The V gene is TRBV20-1, the J gene TRBJ2-3; 7 bases map to TRBD2. The CDR3 covers 12 residues. J lost 2 bases, V lost 5 bases, and 1 base had no gene match. Germline lookup yields CDR1 DFQATT and CDR2 SNEGSKA (reference sequence). DNA for the CDR3: TGCAGTGCTGGGGACTACACAGATACGCAGTATTTT. Translated, it gives CSAGDYTDTQYF.

This clonotype has at least ten counts. The chain recombines TRBV27 with TRBJ2-7; the D is unclear. The CDR3 contains 15 residues. The V gene's germline CDR1 is MNHEY and CDR2 SMNVEV (reference sequence). Trimming removed 6 bases from V and 3 bases from J, with 18 bases in between. The CDR3 sequence: CASSYKDGRSYEQYF. CDR3 bases: TGTGCCAGCAGCTACAAAGACGGACGGAGCTACGAGCAGTACTTC.

This sequence joins TRBV29-1 and TRBJ1-2; TRBD1 aligns across 7 bases. CDR3 length equals 13 residues. Trimming removed 7 bases from V and 3 bases from J; junction bases left unmatched: 8. Germline CDR1 SQVTM, CDR2 ANQGSEA. The CDR3 loop reads CSAGQVNDYGYTF. CDR3 coding DNA: TGCAGCGCCGGACAGGTAAACGACTATGGCTACACCTTC.

Many counts were recorded for this clonotype. The chain employs TRBV28 and TRBJ2-7, with 10 bases aligning to TRBD2. V shed 4 bases, J shed 6 bases, and the junction held 3 bases outside the gene matches. Germline assignment: CDR1 MDHEN and CDR2 SYDVKM. There are 13 residues in the CDR3. For the CDR3, the DNA is TGTGCCAGCAGTTCTAGCGGGAGTGGCGAGCAGTACTTC. It translates to CASSSSGSGEQYF.

This clonotype was seen more than once but under ten times. This rearrangement joins TRBV5-1 to TRBJ1-4; no reliable D call. Trimming took 0 bases from V and 8 from J, leaving 5 bases between them. Per the germline V gene, CDR1 is SGHRS and CDR2 is YFSETQ. This CDR3 region has 12 residues. The CDR3 is CASSLESEKLFF. The DNA for the CDR3 is TGCGCCAGCAGCTTGGAAAGCGAAAAACTGTTTTTT. The full variable domain, with the rest looked up from reference TRBV5-1 and TRBJ1-4, is KAGVTQTPRYLIKTRGQQVTLSCSPISGHRSVSWYQQTPGQGLQFLFEYFSETQRNKGNFPGRFSGRQFSNSRSEMNVSTLELGDSALYLCASSLESEKLFFGSGTQLSVL.

This clonotype was seen many times. The chain is built from TRBV28 and TRBJ2-7, with 13 nucleotides matching TRBD2. The CDR3 length is 15 residues. Germline V gives CDR1 MDHEN, CDR2 SYDVKM. V trimming: 5 bases; J trimming: 1 base; junction bases outside the gene matches: 2. DNA of the CDR3: TGTGCCAGCAGTGAACTAGCGGGAGGGTCCTACGAGCAGTACTTC. This encodes CASSELAGGSYEQYF.

This clonotype was counted at least ten times. The chain employs TRBV6-1 and TRBJ2-7; 11 bases match TRBD1. After removal of 2 bases from V and 7 bases from J, the junction contained 4 bases not matched to a gene. Germline CDR1 reads MNHNS; CDR2 reads SASEGT. The CDR3 is made up of 14 amino acids. Here the CDR3 DNA reads TGTGCCAGCAGTGAAAGAGGGACAGGGGGTGAGCAGTACTTC. Protein sequence: CASSERGTGGEQYF.

This rearrangement joins TRBV6-1 to TRBJ2-1; a weak D match, TRBD2 (7 bases). Trimming took off 1 base at V and 3 bases at J, with 10 bases between the two ends. The CDR3 is 15 residues long. Germline CDR1 reads MNHNS; CDR2 reads SASEGT. The CDR3 is CASSEVGGLYNEQFF. In nucleotides, the CDR3 is TGTGCCAGCAGTGAAGTCGGGGGGCTCTACAATGAGCAGTTCTTC.

This clonotype showed up just a few times. The chain carries TRBV28 and TRBJ2-7; TRBD2 might be the D (6 bases). The germline CDR1 and CDR2 sequences are MDHEN and SYDVKM. The germline V and J ends were trimmed by 5 bases and 2 bases, with 22 bases remaining between them. The CDR3 consists of 17 residues. For the CDR3, the DNA is TGTGCCAGCAGTGGGGATGACGGCGGGATAAGTCCCTACGAGCAGTACTTC. Translation gives CASSGDDGGISPYEQYF.

This rearrangement joins TRBV11-1 to TRBJ2-1, with 10 bases identical to TRBD2. J was trimmed by 6 bases and V by 5 bases; bases with no gene match: 7. Germline lookup yields CDR1 SGHAT and CDR2 FQDESV (reference sequence). CDR3 length equals 15 residues. This CDR3 reads CASSRLAGVINEQFF. DNA for the CDR3: TGTGCCAGCAGCCGTCTAGCGGGAGTGATCAATGAGCAGTTCTTC.

The V and J genes are TRBV27 and TRBJ2-2, with D unclear. The CDR3 totals 13 residues. Deletions cut 8 bases from V and 8 bases from J, with 15 bases between. CDR1 MNHEY and CDR2 SMNVEV come from the germline V gene (reference sequence). CDR3 DNA: TGTGCCAGCCTCGGCGTGGGCCTTGGGGAGCTGTTTTTT. It encodes CASLGVGLGELFF.

The rearrangement links TRBV7-2 to TRBJ2-7; D gene unclear. Deletions cut 1 base from V and 12 bases from J, with 13 bases between. The germline V gene has CDR1 SGHTA and CDR2 FQGNSA. This CDR3 spans 12 amino acids. CDR3 amino acids: CASSLGGPLGYF. CDR3 DNA: TGTGCCAGCAGCTTAGGTGGCCCGCTCGGGTACTTC.

In this sample, this clonotype turned up many times. The chain recombines TRBV6-2 or TRBV6-3 with TRBJ1-4, with 8 positions matching TRBD1. V trimming: 6 bases; J trimming: 8 bases; junction bases outside the gene matches: 5. Germline values: CDR1 MNHEY, CDR2 SVGEGT. The CDR3 length is 13 residues. The CDR3 is CASRSGGGEKLFF. The CDR3 region has the DNA TGTGCCAGCAGATCAGGGGGCGGCGAAAAACTGTTTTTT.